This TCR beta chain was found in a study of cytomegalovirus exposure and HLA in healthy donors (dated by TCRdb to 2016 to 2017). As for the study more broadly: An earlier analysis of several hundred of the donors reported 250 to 350 Gb of sequence data and 120 million or so unique TCR beta sequences from 150 million to 200 million T cells. About 300 gigabases of sequencing data and tens of millions of unique TCR sequences were included in an early release covering around 600 HLA-typed donors. Among the roughly 370 genotyped donors, approximately 77% belonged to the genetic ancestry cluster associated with self-reported Caucasian donors. The study aimed to test whether signatures of past pathogen exposure could be identified by cataloging public T cell receptors. The T cell repertoires of several hundred subjects were profiled by immunosequencing and related to cytomegalovirus serostatus. In addition to the first cohort of around 670 subjects, a separate validation cohort of 120 different subjects was used. To predict cytomegalovirus infection status, the study brought together high-throughput TCR immunosequencing, statistical association of individual TCRs with disease status, and machine learning. A later analysis re-examined previously published TCR beta repertoires from 500 to 700 donors and added high-resolution HLA genotyping to investigate patterns of TCR occurrence. Rather than using new phenotypic data, the later analysis identified candidate immune exposures from TCR beta sequences and from how often those sequences occurred across donors. An earlier analysis of around 540 of the donors applied high-throughput TCR beta sequencing to assess whether each TCR beta V gene segment acted as functional or pseudogenic. Alongside the repertoire data, information on donor age, sex, ethnicity and CMV serostatus was compiled. In a later genetic analysis, genome-wide SNP genotypes for about 65% of the roughly 700 donors were used, and that subset was treated as a discovery cohort. All discovery cohort repertoires had been generated using a single sequencing platform. Class I and class II HLA loci were covered by the typing at four-digit resolution. The number of typed donors differed by locus: roughly 629-640 for A, B, C, DRB1 and DQB1; some 500 for DQA1; 606 for DPA1; and roughly 490 for DPB1. About 5 DR-DQ haplotypes were handled as single units for association and clustering, since linkage in the cohort was strong. Among over 350 genotyped donors of the cohort, an average of 235,054 unique TCR beta nucleotide sequences were sequenced per donor, around 18% of them non-productive. The paper as a whole reports these results and caveats: In a later analysis, HLA-associated TCR beta chains were found to be more clonally expanded and to have lower generation probabilities than equally common non-associated chains. It was suggested by the authors that the approach could potentially be generalized to other disease states and immunological phenotypes. When HLA alleles, especially DR and DQ, strongly co-occurred, attributing TCR associations to individual alleles was difficult. A further reported finding was that TCR beta sequences accurately predicted the HLA-A and HLA-B alleles for most subjects in the first cohort. A total of 150 or so TCR beta chains were listed by the study as associated with cytomegalovirus. In a later analysis, most CMV-associated TCR beta chains were found to appear HLA-restricted, with HLA associations seemingly driven largely by CMV exposure. Roughly uniform sequencing depth across donors was assumed in presence/absence analyses, although this assumption may not hold. Linkage disequilibrium might explain the correlated functional status among segregating V segments, but an unknown experimental factor could not be excluded. Some IMGT-functional V segments, including TRBV6-2 and TRBV6-3, could not be told apart with the 87-base-pair reads, so those segments were excluded. The cohort was sequenced for TCR beta chains only, and without alpha or paired-chain data the features that could be detected were limited. In vitro tests confirmed that a few of the cytomegalovirus-associated TCR beta chains recognize cytomegalovirus antigens. The classifier was reported to diagnose cytomegalovirus status with high specificity and sensitivity in both the original cohort and the validation cohort. Across donors, most TCR sequences were observed very rarely, whereas some public TCRs were present in many individuals. An earlier analysis of around 500 of the donors showed that most TCR beta V segments appeared in productive rearrangements either about 90% or about 30% of the time, which broadly matched IMGT annotations. Because some donors lacked HLA typing at each locus, the association tests relied only on the typed subset. The only immune exposure information available for the cohort was CMV serostatus. A cluster of highly shared sequence variants was judged likely to be a technical artifact of the sequencing pipeline. A later genetic analysis reported fewer N-insertions in productive TCRs among donors in an Asian-associated ancestry cluster than the roughly 700-donor mean. Fewer than 20 rarely observed V segments, including chromosome 9 orphons, were excluded from the earlier analysis of several hundred of the donors because counts were too low. A later analysis associated about 16,000 TCR beta sequences with specific HLA alleles at a false discovery rate of 0.05. In a later analysis, several top co-occurrence clusters were reported to appear linked to parvovirus B19, influenza, CMV and Epstein-Barr virus. In a later analysis, the rate of TCR association differed among HLA loci, with DRB1 alleles having the most associated TCRs and HLA-C alleles having the fewest. A later genetic analysis associated a missense DCLRE1C variant with V-gene and J-gene trimming of TCR beta chains, and an independent cohort replicated the association.

The cohort comprised some 730 healthy bone marrow donors. All cohort members were sampled while nominally healthy, although unrecorded immune exposures were likely present. The donor tested CMV seronegative and was one of the 352 seronegative cohort members. A peripheral blood sample was collected from each donor, and TCR beta sequencing was performed on peripheral blood mononuclear cells. The Qiagen DNeasy Blood Extraction Kit was used to extract genomic DNA from the blood cell samples. The method behind the library was the immunoSEQ multiplex PCR assay. The multiplex PCR relied on a mix of 60 forward primers for TCR Vbeta segments and 13 reverse primers for TCR Jbeta segments. Amplification of the CDR3 region of rearranged TCR beta genes was performed with a multiplex PCR assay on genomic DNA. Amplified TCR beta libraries were sequenced as 87-base-pair reads on the Illumina HiSeq System. Processing in the source paper ran as follows. A later analysis counted about 80 million unique TCR beta chains across the roughly 700 repertoires, and some 11 million of these chains were shared by at least two donors. Raw reads were error-corrected and collapsed into unique sequences by a nearest-neighbor algorithm in which closely related sequences were merged to remove PCR and sequencing errors. CDR3 sequences were aligned to IMGT reference sequences to assign V, D and J gene segments. Each retained sequence needed at least a six-nucleotide match to both a V gene segment and a J gene segment. A rearrangement counted as productive if the CDR3 had no stop codons and remained in frame with V and J, and every other rearrangement counted as non-productive. CDR3 was defined according to IMGT convention as the region running from the second conserved V-encoded cysteine to the conserved J-encoded phenylalanine. In an earlier analysis of around 570 of the donors, sequences lacking an unambiguous match to a single V gene segment were excluded. In an earlier analysis of 587 of the donors, V segments were called functional above 56.7% productive rearrangements and were called segregating when the between-donor standard deviation exceeded 5%. A statistical classification framework was built for diagnosing cytomegalovirus status from the catalog of TCR beta chain sequences. V and J gene assignment, in a later analysis, came from comparing TCR nucleotide sequences with IMGT/GENE-DB human TR gene sequences. The TCRdist pipeline was used in a later analysis to assign CDR3 sequences and most-parsimonious VDJ recombination scenarios. In a later analysis, each TCR beta chain was defined by its CDR3 amino acid sequence together with its V-gene family, and reads lacking a unique V-gene family were excluded. To address suspected cross-contamination and a sequencing artifact, a later analysis removed 592 highly shared, low-generation-probability nucleotide sequences. A later analysis calculated a clonal expansion index for each public chain from normalized within-repertoire ranks of inferred template counts. In a later analysis, generation probabilities were computed using a VDJ recombination model fitted to out-of-frame rearrangements, and the results were checked against IGoR. Hypergeometric tests were used in a later analysis to score TCR-TCR, TCR-HLA and TCR-CMV co-occurrence, with a repertoire-size bias correction applied to the TCR pairs. False discovery rates were estimated in a later analysis by permuting HLA or CMV assignments 20 times. In a later analysis, co-occurring TCRs were grouped using DBSCAN, with TCRdist sequence similarity added in when clustering inside HLA-allele-positive subsets. Repertoires with fewer than 30,000 or more than 120,000 public chains were left out of co-occurrence clustering, as were four to six repertoires with anomalous nucleotide sharing. TCRdb obtained this table from immuneACCESS and retained in-frame rearrangements with V and J assigned. These tables miss some clones; where compared with another copy, unresolved V genes account for less than half of the shortfall, and the remainder is unexplained. From that table come the V and J calls and clone size; the DNA was used to work out D and trimming. Here the sample has 50,000 to 70,000 clones; less than 65% occur a single time. Approximately 2.8% of the sample goes to the ten largest clones.

With regard to this clone: Its binding antigen is unknown. Base-call qualities are not available, and no considerably larger clone is one nucleotide away.

Reading from cysteine to phenylalanine, the CDR3 counts 14 amino acids. Kept here is only the CDR3 DNA, which spans 42 bases and is read in frame from base 1. According to the germline V gene (reference sequence), CDR1 reads SEHNR and CDR2 reads FQNEAQ. The junction shows trimming of 5 bases on V and 7 bases on J, and the gene matches do not reach 11 bases of it. The sequence came from a man under 40 in good health and CMV-seronegative. The chain joins TRBV7-9 to TRBJ2-7, with 7 middle bases fitting TRBD1. Sequences were obtained from PBMCs. The DNA sequence is TGTGCCAGCAGCACCGACAGGGAGATAAAGGAGCAGTACTTC. Translation gives CASSTDREIKEQYF.